This T cell receptor beta chain came from a study of blood T cell repertoires in COVID-19. As handled by the study authors: Estimates of nucleated cell counts were drawn from the amplification of reference gene primers. The protocol was immunoSEQ multiplex PCR, while the TCRdb copy is restricted to in-frame clones and leaves out a portion. The V and J calls and clone size are taken from that table; D and trimming were inferred from the DNA. Of 390,000 or so clones in the sample, 90% are singletons; the top ten hold 6.5%. This CDR3 is 19 amino acids long. V was cut by 5 bases and J by 5 bases, with 27 bases left in between. From germline, CDR1 is SGHTA and CDR2 FQGNSA.

The chain links TRBV7-2 to TRBJ1-4; D might be TRBD1 (6 bases). The sequencing input was peripheral blood. This clonotype was obtained from a young man with active or convalescent COVID-19. The CDR3 protein is CASSRRGPQGRIGNEKLFF. CDR3 coding DNA: TGTGCCAGCAGCCGCCGGGGTCCACAGGGTCGGATCGGAAATGAAAAACTGTTTTTT. Full variable domain (rest looked up from reference TRBV7-2 and TRBJ1-4): GAGVSQSPSNKVTEKGKDVELRCDPISGHTALYWYRQSLGQGLEFLIYFQGNSAPDKSGLPSDRFSAERTGGSVSTLTIQRTQQEDSAVYLCASSRRGPQGRIGNEKLFFGSGTQLSVL.